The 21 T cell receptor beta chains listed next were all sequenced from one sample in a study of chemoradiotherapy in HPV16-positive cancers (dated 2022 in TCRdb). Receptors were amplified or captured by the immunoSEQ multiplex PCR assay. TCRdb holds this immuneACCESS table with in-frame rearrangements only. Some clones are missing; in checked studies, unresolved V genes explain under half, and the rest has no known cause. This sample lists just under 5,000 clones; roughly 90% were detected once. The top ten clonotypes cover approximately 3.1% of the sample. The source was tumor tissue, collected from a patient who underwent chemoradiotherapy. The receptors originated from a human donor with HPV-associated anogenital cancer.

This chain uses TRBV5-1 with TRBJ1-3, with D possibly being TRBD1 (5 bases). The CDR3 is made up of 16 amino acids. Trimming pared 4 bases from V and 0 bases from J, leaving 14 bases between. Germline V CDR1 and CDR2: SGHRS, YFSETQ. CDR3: CASSPGTGTSGNTIYF. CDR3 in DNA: TGCGCCAGCAGCCCGGGGACGGGTACCTCTGGAAACACCATATATTTT.

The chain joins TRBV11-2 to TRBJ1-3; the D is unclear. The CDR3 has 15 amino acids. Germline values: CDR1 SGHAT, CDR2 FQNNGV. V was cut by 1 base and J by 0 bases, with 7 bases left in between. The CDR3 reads CASSLGPSSGNTIYF. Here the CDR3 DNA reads TGTGCCAGCAGCTTAGGTCCGAGCTCTGGAAACACCATATATTTT.

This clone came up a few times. DNA of the CDR3: TGTGCCAGCAGAGGGGACATAAATCAGCCCCAGCATTTT. Protein: CASRGDINQPQHF. The chain recombines TRBV2 with TRBJ1-5; the D gene is possibly TRBD1 (6 bases). Trimming removed 6 bases from V and 4 bases from J, with 10 bases in between. CDR1 is SNHLY, CDR2 FYNNEI, per germline. CDR3 size: 13 residues. Supplemented by reference TRBV2 and TRBJ1-5, the full variable domain reads EPEVTQTPSHQVTQMGQEVILRCVPISNHLYFYWYRQILGQKVEFLVSFYNNEISEKSEIFDDQFSVERPDGSNFTLKIRSTKLEDSAMYFCASRGDINQPQHFGDGTRLSIL.

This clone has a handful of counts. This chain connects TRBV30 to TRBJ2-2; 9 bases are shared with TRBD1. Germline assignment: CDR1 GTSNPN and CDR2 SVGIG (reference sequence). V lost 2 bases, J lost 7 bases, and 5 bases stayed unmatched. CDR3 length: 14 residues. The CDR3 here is CAWSRDREIGELFF. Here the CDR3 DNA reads TGTGCCTGGAGTAGGGACAGGGAGATCGGGGAGCTGTTTTTT.

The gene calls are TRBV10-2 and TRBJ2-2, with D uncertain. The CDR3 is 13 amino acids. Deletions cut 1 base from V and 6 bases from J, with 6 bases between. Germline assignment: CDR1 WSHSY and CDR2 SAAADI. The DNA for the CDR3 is TGCGCCAGCAGTGAGTTTGGACCCGGGGAGCTGTTTTTT. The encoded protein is CASSEFGPGELFF.

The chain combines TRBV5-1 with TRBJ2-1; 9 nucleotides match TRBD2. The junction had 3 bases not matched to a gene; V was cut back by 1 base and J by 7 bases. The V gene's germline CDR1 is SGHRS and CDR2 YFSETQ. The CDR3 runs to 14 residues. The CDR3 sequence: CASSLQGLANEQFF. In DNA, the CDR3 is TGCGCCAGCAGCTTGCAGGGACTAGCAAATGAGCAGTTCTTC.

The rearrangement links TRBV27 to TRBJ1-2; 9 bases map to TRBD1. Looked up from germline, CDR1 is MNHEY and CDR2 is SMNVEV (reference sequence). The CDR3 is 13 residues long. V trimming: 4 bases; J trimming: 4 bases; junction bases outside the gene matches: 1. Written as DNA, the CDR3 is TGTGCCAGCAGTTCACAGGGGGCCTATGGCTACACCTTC. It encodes CASSSQGAYGYTF.

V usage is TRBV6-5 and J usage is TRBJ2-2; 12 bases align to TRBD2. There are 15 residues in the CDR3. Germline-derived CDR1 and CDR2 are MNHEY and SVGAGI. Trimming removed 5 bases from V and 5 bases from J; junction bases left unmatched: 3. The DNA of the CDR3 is TGTGCCAGCAGTAGGGGACTAGCGGGTACCGGGGAGCTGTTTTTT. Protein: CASSRGLAGTGELFF.

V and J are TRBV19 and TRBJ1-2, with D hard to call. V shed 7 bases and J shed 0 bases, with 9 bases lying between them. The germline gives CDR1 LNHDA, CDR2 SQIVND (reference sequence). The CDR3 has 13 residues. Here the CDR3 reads CASNKDSNYGYTF. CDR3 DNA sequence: TGTGCCAGTAATAAGGACTCTAACTATGGCTACACCTTC. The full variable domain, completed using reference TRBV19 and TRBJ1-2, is DGGITQSPKYLFRKEGQNVTLSCEQNLNHDAMYWYRQDPGQGLRLIYYSQIVNDFQKGDIAEGYSVSREKKESFPLTVTSAQKNPTAFYLCASNKDSNYGYTFGSGTRLTVV.

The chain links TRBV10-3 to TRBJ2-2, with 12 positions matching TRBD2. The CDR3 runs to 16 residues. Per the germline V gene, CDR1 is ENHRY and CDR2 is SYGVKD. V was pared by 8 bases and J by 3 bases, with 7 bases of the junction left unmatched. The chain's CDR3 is CAIPASGGDHTGELFF. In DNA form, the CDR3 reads TGTGCCATCCCGGCTAGCGGGGGGGATCACACCGGGGAGCTGTTTTTT.

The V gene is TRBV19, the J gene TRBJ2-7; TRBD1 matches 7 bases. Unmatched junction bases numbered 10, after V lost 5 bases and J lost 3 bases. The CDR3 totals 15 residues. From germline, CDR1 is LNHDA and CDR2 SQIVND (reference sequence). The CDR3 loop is CASSSRGQGLYEQYF. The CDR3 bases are TGTGCCAGTAGTTCGAGGGGGCAGGGTCTCTACGAGCAGTACTTC.

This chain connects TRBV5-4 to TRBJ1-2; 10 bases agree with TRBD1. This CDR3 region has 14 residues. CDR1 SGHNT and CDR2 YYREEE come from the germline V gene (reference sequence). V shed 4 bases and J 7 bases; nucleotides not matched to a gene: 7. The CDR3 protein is CASSKGQGEGGYTF. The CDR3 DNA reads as TGTGCCAGCAGCAAAGGACAGGGGGAGGGTGGCTACACCTTC.

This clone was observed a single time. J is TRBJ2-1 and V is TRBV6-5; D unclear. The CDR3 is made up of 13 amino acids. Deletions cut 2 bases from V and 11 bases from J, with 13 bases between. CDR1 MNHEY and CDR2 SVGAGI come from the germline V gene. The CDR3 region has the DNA TGTGCCAGCAGTTACCCTGGTGATAGCAAGCAGTTCTTC. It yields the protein CASSYPGDSKQFF.

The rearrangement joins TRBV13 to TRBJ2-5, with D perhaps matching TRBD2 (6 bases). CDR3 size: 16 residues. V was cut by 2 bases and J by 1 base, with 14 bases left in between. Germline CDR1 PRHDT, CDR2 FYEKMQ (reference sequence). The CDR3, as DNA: TGTGCCAGCAGCTTACCGGCACGGGGGTTCCAAGAGACCCAGTACTTC. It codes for CASSLPARGFQETQYF.

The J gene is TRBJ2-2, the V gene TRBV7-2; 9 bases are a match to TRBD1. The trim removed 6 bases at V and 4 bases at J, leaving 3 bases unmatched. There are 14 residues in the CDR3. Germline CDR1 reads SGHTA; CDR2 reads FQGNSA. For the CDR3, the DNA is TGTGCCAGCAGGTTACAGGGGGCCACCGGGGAGCTGTTTTTT. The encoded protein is CASRLQGATGELFF.

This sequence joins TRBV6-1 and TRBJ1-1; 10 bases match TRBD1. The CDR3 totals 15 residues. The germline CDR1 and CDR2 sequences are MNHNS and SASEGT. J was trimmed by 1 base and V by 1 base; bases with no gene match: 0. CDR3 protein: CASSEGQGANTEAFF. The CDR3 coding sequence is TGTGCCAGCAGTGAAGGACAGGGGGCGAACACTGAAGCTTTCTTT.

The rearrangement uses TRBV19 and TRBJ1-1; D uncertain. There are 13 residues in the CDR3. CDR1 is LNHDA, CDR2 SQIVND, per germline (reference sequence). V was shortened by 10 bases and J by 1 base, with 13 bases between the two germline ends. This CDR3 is CATKTYTNTEAFF. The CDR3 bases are TGTGCCACCAAGACGTACACGAACACTGAAGCTTTCTTT.

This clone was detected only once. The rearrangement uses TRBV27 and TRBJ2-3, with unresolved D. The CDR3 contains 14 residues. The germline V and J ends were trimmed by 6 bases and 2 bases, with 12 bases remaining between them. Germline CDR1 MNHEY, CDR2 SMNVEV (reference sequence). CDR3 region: CASSPGPNTDTQYF. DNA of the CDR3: TGTGCCAGCAGCCCTGGACCCAACACAGATACGCAGTATTTT.

The CDR3 spells CASKGQPATNEKLFF. The CDR3 bases are TGTGCCAGTAAGGGACAGCCAGCAACTAATGAAAAACTGTTTTTT. The rearrangement joins TRBV19 to TRBJ1-4; TRBD1 aligns across 7 bases. This CDR3 comprises 15 residues. CDR1 is LNHDA, CDR2 SQIVND, per germline (reference sequence). The J segment lost 0 bases and the V segment lost 7 bases, leaving 5 bases of the junction unmatched.

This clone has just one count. The CDR3 protein is CASQGITGRETQYF. CDR3 nucleotides: TGTGCCAGCCAGGGGATAACAGGGAGAGAGACCCAGTACTTC. This chain joins TRBV2 and TRBJ2-5, with a tentative D call TRBD1 (6 bases). V shed 8 bases and J shed 4 bases, with 17 bases lying between them. Germline V CDR1 and CDR2: SNHLY, FYNNEI. The length of the CDR3 is 14 residues.

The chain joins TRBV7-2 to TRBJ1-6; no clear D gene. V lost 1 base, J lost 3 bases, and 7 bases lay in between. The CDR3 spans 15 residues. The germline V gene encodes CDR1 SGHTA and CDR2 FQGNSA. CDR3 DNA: TGTGCCAGCAGCTTAGTTTTGGACTATAATTCACCCCTCCACTTT. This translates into CASSLVLDYNSPLHF.